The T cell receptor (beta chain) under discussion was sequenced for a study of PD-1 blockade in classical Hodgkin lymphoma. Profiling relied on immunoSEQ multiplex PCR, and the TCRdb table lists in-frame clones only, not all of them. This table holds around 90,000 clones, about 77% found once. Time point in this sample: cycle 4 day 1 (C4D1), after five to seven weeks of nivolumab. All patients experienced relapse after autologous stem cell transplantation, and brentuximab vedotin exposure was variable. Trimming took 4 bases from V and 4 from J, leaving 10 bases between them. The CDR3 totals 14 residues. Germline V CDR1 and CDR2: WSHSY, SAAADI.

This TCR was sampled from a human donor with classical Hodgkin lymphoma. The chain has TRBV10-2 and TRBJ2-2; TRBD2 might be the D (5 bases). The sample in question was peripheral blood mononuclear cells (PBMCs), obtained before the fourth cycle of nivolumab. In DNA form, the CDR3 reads TGCGCCAGCAGTGGTAGCCGGGGCACCGGGGAGCTGTTTTTT. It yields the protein CASSGSRGTGELFF.